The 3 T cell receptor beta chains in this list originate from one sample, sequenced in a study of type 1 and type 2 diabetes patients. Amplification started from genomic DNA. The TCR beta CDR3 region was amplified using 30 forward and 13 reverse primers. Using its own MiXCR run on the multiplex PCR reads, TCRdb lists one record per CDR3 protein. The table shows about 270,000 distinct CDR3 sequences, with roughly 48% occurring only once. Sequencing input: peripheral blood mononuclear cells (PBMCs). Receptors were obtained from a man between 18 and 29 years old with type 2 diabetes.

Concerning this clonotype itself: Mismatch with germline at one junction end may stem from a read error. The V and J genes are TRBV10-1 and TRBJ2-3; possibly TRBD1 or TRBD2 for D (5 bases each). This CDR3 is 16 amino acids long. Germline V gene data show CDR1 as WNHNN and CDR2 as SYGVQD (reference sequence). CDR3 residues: CATSGPLGRGTDTQYF. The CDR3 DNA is TGTGCCACCAGTGGTCCTTTGGGACGTGGAACAGATACGCAGTATTTT.

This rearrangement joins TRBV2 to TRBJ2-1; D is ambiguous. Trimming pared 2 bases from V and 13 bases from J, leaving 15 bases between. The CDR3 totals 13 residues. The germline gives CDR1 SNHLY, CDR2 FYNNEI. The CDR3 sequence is CASSERREQIQFF. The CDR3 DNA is TGTGCCAGCAGTGAACGAAGGGAACAGATCCAGTTCTTC.

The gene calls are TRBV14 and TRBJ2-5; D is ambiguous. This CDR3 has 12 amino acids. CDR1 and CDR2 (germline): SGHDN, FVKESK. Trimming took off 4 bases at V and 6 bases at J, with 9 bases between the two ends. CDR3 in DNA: TGTGCCAGCAGCCGTATAAGAAAGACCCAGTACTTC. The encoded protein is CASSRIRKTQYF.